This T cell receptor (beta chain) stems from a study of T cell responses to AZD1222 COVID-19 vaccine. The wider study: Second-dose intervals of approximately 4 or approximately 12 weeks were pooled. Findings of the study overall: No repertoire was sampled before or during the peak T cell response, only after it.

Repertoires were generated with immunoSEQ multiplex PCR, while TCRdb's copy carries only in-frame clones and drops some. The repertoire has approximately 190,000 clones, approximately 92% of them found once; the top ten carry 1% to 1.5%. The CDR3 totals 18 residues. The V end was cut by 2 bases, the J end by 3 bases, with 23 bases between. The germline CDR1 and CDR2 sequences are SGHDN and FVKESK. As to this clone: The antigen is unknown.

The material was peripheral blood, obtained on day 0 of AZD1222 vaccination. The rearrangement uses TRBV14 and TRBJ2-7, with TRBD2 as a possible D gene (7 bases). The receptor's source is an adult in good health. The CDR3 DNA reads TGTGCCAGCAGCCAAAACCGGGGGGCCTACAAAAACAGCTACGAGCAGTACTTC. Its protein is CASSQNRGAYKNSYEQYF.